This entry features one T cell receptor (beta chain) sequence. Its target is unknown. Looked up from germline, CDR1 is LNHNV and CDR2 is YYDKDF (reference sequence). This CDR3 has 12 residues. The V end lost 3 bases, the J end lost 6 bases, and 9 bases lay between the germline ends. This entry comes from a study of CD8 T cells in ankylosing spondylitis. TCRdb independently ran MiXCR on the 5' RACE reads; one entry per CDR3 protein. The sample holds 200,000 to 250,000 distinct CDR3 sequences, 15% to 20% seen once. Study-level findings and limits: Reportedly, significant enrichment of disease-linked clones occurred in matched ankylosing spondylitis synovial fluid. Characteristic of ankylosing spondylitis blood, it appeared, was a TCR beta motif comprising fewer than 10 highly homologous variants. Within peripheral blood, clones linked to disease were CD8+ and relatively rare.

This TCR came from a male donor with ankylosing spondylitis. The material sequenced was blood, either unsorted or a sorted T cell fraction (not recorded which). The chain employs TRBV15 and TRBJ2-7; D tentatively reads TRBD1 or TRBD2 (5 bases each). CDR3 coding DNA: TGTGCCACCAGCAGGTGGGACGGCGAGCAGTACTTC. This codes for CATSRWDGEQYF.